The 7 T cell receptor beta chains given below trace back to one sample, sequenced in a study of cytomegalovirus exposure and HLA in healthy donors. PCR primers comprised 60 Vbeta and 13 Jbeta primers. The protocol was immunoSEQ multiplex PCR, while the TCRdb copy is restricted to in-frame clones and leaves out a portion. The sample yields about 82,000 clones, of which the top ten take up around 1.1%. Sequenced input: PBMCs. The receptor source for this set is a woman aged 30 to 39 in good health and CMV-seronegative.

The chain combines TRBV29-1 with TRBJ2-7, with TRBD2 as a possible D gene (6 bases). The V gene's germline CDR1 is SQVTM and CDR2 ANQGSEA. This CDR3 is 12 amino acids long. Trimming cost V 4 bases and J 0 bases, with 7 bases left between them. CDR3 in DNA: TGCAGCGTTGCGGGGGACTCCTACGAGCAGTACTTC. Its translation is CSVAGDSYEQYF.

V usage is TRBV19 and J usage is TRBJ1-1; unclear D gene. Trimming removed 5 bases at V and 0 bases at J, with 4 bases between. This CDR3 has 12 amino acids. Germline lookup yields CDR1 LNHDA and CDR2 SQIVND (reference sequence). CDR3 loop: CASSRVNTEAFF. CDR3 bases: TGTGCCAGTAGTCGAGTGAACACTGAAGCTTTCTTT.

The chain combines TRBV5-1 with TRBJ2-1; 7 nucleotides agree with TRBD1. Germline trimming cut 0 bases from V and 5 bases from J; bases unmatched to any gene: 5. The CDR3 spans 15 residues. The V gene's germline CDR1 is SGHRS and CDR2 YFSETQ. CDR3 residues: CASSLGGQANNEQFF. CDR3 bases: TGCGCCAGCAGCTTGGGAGGACAGGCTAACAATGAGCAGTTCTTC.

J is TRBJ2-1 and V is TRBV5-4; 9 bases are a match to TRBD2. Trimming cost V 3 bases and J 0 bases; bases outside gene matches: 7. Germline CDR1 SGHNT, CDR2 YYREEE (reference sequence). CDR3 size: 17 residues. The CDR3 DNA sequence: TGTGCCAGCAGCTCCGCGGCGGGAGGGAGCTCCTACAATGAGCAGTTCTTC. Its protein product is CASSSAAGGSSYNEQFF.

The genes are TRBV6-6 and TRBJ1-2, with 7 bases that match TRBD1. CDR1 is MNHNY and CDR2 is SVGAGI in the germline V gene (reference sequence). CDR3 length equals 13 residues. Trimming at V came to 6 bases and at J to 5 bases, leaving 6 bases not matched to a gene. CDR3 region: CASSLGTAYGYTF. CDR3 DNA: TGTGCCAGCAGCCTCGGGACAGCATATGGCTACACCTTC.

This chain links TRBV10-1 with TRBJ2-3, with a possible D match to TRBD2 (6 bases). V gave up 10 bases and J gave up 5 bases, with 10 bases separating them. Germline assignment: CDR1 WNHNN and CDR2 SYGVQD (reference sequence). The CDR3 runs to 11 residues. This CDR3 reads CATRLGDTQYF. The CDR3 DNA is TGCGCCACCAGACTAGGAGATACGCAGTATTTT.

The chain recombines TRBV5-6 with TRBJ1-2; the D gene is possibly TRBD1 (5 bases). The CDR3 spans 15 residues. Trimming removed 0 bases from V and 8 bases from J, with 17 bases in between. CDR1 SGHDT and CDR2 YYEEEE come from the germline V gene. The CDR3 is CASSLDGGEAGGYTF. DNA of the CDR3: TGTGCCAGCAGCTTGGATGGGGGTGAAGCGGGGGGCTACACCTTC.